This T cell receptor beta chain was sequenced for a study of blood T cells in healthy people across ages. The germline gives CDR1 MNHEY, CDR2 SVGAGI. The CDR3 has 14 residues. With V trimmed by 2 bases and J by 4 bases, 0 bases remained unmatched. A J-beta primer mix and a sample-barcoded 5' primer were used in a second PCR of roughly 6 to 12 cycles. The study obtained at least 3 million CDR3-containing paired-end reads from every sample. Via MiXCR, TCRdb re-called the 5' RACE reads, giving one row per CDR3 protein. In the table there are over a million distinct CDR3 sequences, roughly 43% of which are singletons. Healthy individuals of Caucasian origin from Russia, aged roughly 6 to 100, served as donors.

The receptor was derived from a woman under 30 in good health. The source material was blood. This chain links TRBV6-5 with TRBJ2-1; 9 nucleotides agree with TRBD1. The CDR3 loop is CASSYGTGYNEQFF. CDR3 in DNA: TGTGCCAGCAGTTACGGGACAGGGTACAATGAGCAGTTCTTC.